Below are 18 T cell receptor beta chains sequenced from a single sample in a study of T cell responses to AZD1222 COVID-19 vaccine. The repertoire was sequenced with immunoSEQ multiplex PCR; TCRdb's copy has only in-frame clones and lacks some. The sample consists of approximately 130,000 clones, about 94% of them appearing once. Specimen: peripheral blood, collected on day 0 of AZD1222 vaccination. The receptors derive from an adult in good health.

This chain joins TRBV19 and TRBJ2-7, with 9 bases that match TRBD1. There are 14 residues in the CDR3. Germline-derived CDR1 and CDR2 are LNHDA and SQIVND (reference sequence). V was pared by 5 bases and J by 3 bases, with 5 bases of the junction left unmatched. The CDR3 reads CASSSGDRVYEQYF. The CDR3 DNA reads as TGTGCCAGTAGTTCTGGGGACAGGGTCTACGAGCAGTACTTC.

V and J are TRBV7-2 and TRBJ2-3, with D unclear. Germline-derived CDR1 and CDR2 are SGHTA and FQGNSA. V gave up 0 bases and J gave up 2 bases, with 15 bases separating them. There are 17 residues in the CDR3. Here the CDR3 DNA reads TGTGCCAGCAGCTTAGCGGCCCTTCAGTTGGCCACAGATACGCAGTATTTT. The encoded protein is CASSLAALQLATDTQYF. The full variable domain, rest sourced from reference TRBV7-2 and TRBJ2-3, is GAGVSQSPSNKVTEKGKDVELRCDPISGHTALYWYRQSLGQGLEFLIYFQGNSAPDKSGLPSDRFSAERTGGSVSTLTIQRTQQEDSAVYLCASSLAALQLATDTQYFGPGTRLTVL.

The CDR3 here is CASSSWDRGETQYF. The CDR3 DNA sequence: TGTGCCAGCAGCTCTTGGGACAGGGGAGAGACCCAGTACTTC. The chain uses TRBV7-8 and TRBJ2-5; TRBD1 agrees at 10 bases. There are 14 residues in the CDR3. Germline V lookup: CDR1 SGHVS, CDR2 FQNEAQ. The V gene end was trimmed by 4 bases and the J gene end by 4 bases; junction bases not matched to a gene: 3.

The V gene is TRBV7-9, the J gene TRBJ1-2; possibly TRBD1 for D (5 bases). The length of the CDR3 is 14 residues. Germline CDR1 and CDR2: SEHNR and FQNEAQ (reference sequence). Deletions cut 5 bases from V and 3 bases from J, with 13 bases between. In nucleotides, the CDR3 is TGTGCCAGCAGCCTCGTATCGGGGCACTATGGCTACACCTTC. It translates to CASSLVSGHYGYTF.

This sequence joins TRBV27 and TRBJ2-1; D ambiguous. The CDR3 sequence is 11 residues long. The germline CDR1 and CDR2 sequences are MNHEY and SMNVEV (reference sequence). The V and J ends lost 9 bases and 5 bases respectively, with 8 bases between them. The CDR3 DNA reads TGTGCCAGGGTCCAGAACAATGAGCAGTTCTTC. It translates to CARVQNNEQFF.

V gene TRBV12-1 combines with J gene TRBJ2-5. TRBV12-1 is a pseudogene segment. The CDR3 loop spans 10 amino acids. CDR3 DNA sequence: TGTGCCAGCAGAAGATGGACCCAGTACTTC. The encoded protein is CASRRWTQYF.

V gene TRBV2 combines with J gene TRBJ1-5, with a tentative D call TRBD1 (6 bases). CDR3 length: 13 residues. CDR1 is SNHLY, CDR2 FYNNEI, per germline. The V and J ends lost 9 bases and 2 bases respectively, with 11 bases between them. CDR3 in amino acids: CARRRTGNQPQHF. CDR3 DNA sequence: TGTGCCAGACGACGGACAGGCAATCAGCCCCAGCATTTT.

The chain links TRBV20-1 to TRBJ1-2, with TRBD1 identical over 8 bases. The J segment lost 5 bases and the V segment lost 3 bases, leaving 5 bases of the junction unmatched. CDR1 and CDR2 (germline): DFQATT, SNEGSKA (reference sequence). This CDR3 spans 13 amino acids. CDR3 protein: CSASLQGAYGYTF. The CDR3 DNA sequence: TGCAGTGCTAGTCTCCAGGGGGCGTATGGCTACACCTTC.

The rearrangement joins TRBV29-1 to TRBJ1-1, with D uncertain. Germline V gene sequence: CDR1 SQVTM, CDR2 ANQGSEA. The CDR3 has 14 residues. V lost 1 base, J lost 1 base, and 10 bases lay in between. CDR3 nucleotides: TGCAGCGTTGAAGTGCGCGCGACGAACACTGAAGCTTTCTTT. It is translated as CSVEVRATNTEAFF.

The chain carries TRBV7-9 and TRBJ2-5, with TRBD2 as a possible D gene (6 bases). This CDR3 comprises 13 residues. Per germline, CDR1 SEHNR and CDR2 FQNEAQ (reference sequence). V lost 6 bases, J lost 2 bases, and 10 bases lay in between. CDR3 DNA: TGTGCCAGCAGTTGGGGGGTTCAAGAGACCCAGTACTTC. Protein: CASSWGVQETQYF.

The chain combines TRBV3-1 (or the pseudogene TRBV3-2) with TRBJ1-1; D is unresolved. Germline V gene sequence: CDR1 LGHDT, CDR2 YNNKEL (reference sequence). The CDR3 is made up of 13 amino acids. V lost 3 bases to trimming and J lost 2 bases, with 7 bases between them. The CDR3 DNA reads as TGTGCCAGCAGCCATTTGAGAAACACTGAAGCTTTCTTT. Its protein is CASSHLRNTEAFF.

This chain uses TRBV6-5 with TRBJ1-1, with TRBD1 matching over 8 bases. The CDR3 loop spans 12 amino acids. Looked up from germline, CDR1 is MNHEY and CDR2 is SVGAGI. J gave up 10 bases and V 4 bases, and 5 bases lay outside the gene matches. CDR3 bases: TGTGCCAGCAGTTCCCCTGACAGGGGAGCTTTCTTT. It translates to CASSSPDRGAFF.

The chain carries TRBV7-9 and TRBJ1-1, with 8 bases aligning to TRBD1. This CDR3 has 13 residues. The junction had 7 bases not matched to a gene; V was cut back by 8 bases and J by 5 bases. The V gene's germline CDR1 is SEHNR and CDR2 FQNEAQ (reference sequence). CDR3 sequence reads: CASSGGGRTEAFF. The CDR3 bases are TGTGCCAGCTCAGGGGGCGGGAGAACTGAAGCTTTCTTT.

V usage is TRBV20-1 and J usage is TRBJ1-1; D possibly corresponds to TRBD1 (6 bases). The CDR3 is 11 amino acids. With 5 bases removed from V and 3 bases from J, the gap between germline ends came to 7 bases. The germline CDR1 and CDR2 sequences are DFQATT and SNEGSKA (reference sequence). The CDR3 spells CSAYRDTEAFF. As DNA, the CDR3 is TGCAGTGCTTACAGGGACACTGAAGCTTTCTTT.

The chain has TRBV20-1 and TRBJ2-5; D remains unclear. This CDR3 is built from 11 residues. The ends were cut back, 3 bases at V and 5 bases at J, with 7 bases in the middle. CDR1 and CDR2 from the germline V gene are DFQATT and SNEGSKA (reference sequence). CDR3 DNA: TGCAGTGCTAGGCAGCTGGAGACCCAGTACTTC. Protein: CSARQLETQYF.

The V call is TRBV4-2, the J call TRBJ2-3; D may be TRBD1 (6 bases). This CDR3 has 16 residues. V lost 3 bases and J lost 1, with 14 bases in between. The germline V gene encodes CDR1 LGHNA and CDR2 YNFKEQ. The CDR3 coding sequence is TGTGCCAGCAGCCAGCAGGGGTCCCTCGGCACAGATACGCAGTATTTT. It is translated as CASSQQGSLGTDTQYF.

The chain employs TRBV10-3 and TRBJ1-2, with D uncertain. From germline, CDR1 is ENHRY and CDR2 SYGVKD. The CDR3 has 14 amino acids. V lost 3 bases, J lost 4 bases, and 12 bases lay in between. For the CDR3, the DNA is TGTGCCATCAGTGAACCTGGCCAGCCCTATGGCTACACCTTC. Translating it yields CAISEPGQPYGYTF.

This chain links TRBV19 with TRBJ1-5; no reliable D call. V dropped 1 base and J dropped 4 bases, with 11 bases sitting between them. Germline lookup yields CDR1 LNHDA and CDR2 SQIVND (reference sequence). This CDR3 is built from 15 residues. The CDR3: CASSIGPGRNQPQHF. The CDR3 nucleotides read TGTGCCAGTAGTATAGGCCCTGGGAGAAATCAGCCCCAGCATTTT.